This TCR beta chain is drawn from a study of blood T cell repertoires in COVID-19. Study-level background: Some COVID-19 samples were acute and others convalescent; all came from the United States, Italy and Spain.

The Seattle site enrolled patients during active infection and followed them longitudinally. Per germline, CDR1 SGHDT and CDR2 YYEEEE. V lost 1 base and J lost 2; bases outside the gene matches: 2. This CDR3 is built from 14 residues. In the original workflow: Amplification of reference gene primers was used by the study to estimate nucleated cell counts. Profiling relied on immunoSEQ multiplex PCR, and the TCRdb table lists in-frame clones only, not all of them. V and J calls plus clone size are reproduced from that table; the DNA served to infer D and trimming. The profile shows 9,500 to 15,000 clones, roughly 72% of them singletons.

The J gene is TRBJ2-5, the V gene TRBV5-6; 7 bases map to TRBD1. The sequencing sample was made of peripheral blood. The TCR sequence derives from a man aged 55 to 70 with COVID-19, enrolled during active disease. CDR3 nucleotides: TGTGCCAGCAGCTTGAAACAGGGGCAAGAGACCCAGTACTTC. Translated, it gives CASSLKQGQETQYF.